This record looks at one T cell receptor (beta chain) sequence and its context. This receptor's antigen is unknown. Per-base quality was not reported, and no clone a single base away is much larger than it. The sample contains more than one DNA sequence encoding this CDR3. The germline ends are 9 bases apart after V is trimmed by 2 bases and J by 4 bases. Per the germline V gene, SGHAT is the CDR1 and FQNNGV is the CDR2. The CDR3 contains 13 residues, cysteine and phenylalanine counted. Kept here is only the CDR3 DNA, which spans 39 bases and is read in frame from base 1. The library was prepared using the immunoSEQ multiplex PCR assay. T cell repertoires were profiled with deep sequencing of rearranged TCR beta loci together with multiparametric flow cytometry. In its TCRdb copy, this immuneACCESS table keeps in-frame sequences only and misses some clones. Where compared with another copy, unresolved V genes explain less than half of these, and the others have no known cause. Counted in this sample were roughly 53,000 clones; about four fifths of them appeared once. The top ten clones comprise around 30% of the sample.

The sample comes from a study of lymphopenia after photon versus proton radiotherapy (dated by TCRdb to the late 2010s). Some background on the complete study: Photon and proton radiation therapy were compared by the study for their immunological effects in patients with gastrointestinal tumors who developed high-grade lymphopenia. The cohort comprised about 22 patients with gastrointestinal tumors who received either photon or proton therapy and then developed lymphopenia. The goal of the study was to describe how the two radiation modalities differ in their effects on the immune system.

The investigation overall reported the following: Once the lymphocyte count had reached its nadir, the repertoires of photon-treated patients showed oligoclonal expansion, particularly of CD8+ Temra cells, and this expansion drove the decline in diversity. Among patients across the cohort who died, overall survival time showed an inverse correlation with a larger post-nadir drop in TCR diversity. The authors looked at the survival association only in patients who died, and they framed better survival with proton therapy as a possibility rather than a demonstrated result. Proton-treated patients stayed relatively stable during treatment, while photon-treated patients lost naive T cells and TCR diversity and gained effector/memory populations.

The rearrangement joined TRBV11-2 to TRBJ2-7, with an unclear D gene assignment. The sequence was collected from a man aged 45 to 65 with gastric cancer. The sample was peripheral blood, taken from a patient treated with photon-based radiotherapy. The nucleotide sequence is given as TGTGCCAGCAGCTTACCCCCAAGATACGAGCAGTACTTC. Translation gives CASSLPPRYEQYF.